The 28 T cell receptor beta chains in this list originate from one sample, sequenced in a study of shared T cell receptors in the human thymus. The data were produced by immunoSEQ multiplex PCR, yet TCRdb's version contains in-frame clones alone and is incomplete. The profile covers almost 550,000 clones, with approximately 80% appearing a single time and about 0.012% taken by the ten largest. These data also featured in a second study, about human thymus T cells.

Sequenced: thymocytes. These receptors came from a boy in the first two years of life with a congenital heart defect.

The chain combines TRBV19 with TRBJ1-5, with a weak D call TRBD1 (5 bases). The length of the CDR3 is 15 residues. CDR1 is LNHDA, CDR2 SQIVND, per germline (reference sequence). V was cut by 5 bases and J by 6 bases, with 17 bases left in between. CDR3 sequence: CASSFGGVCIQPQHF. The CDR3 DNA sequence: TGTGCCAGTAGTTTCGGGGGAGTTTGTATTCAGCCCCAGCATTTT.

The chain carries TRBV6-1 and TRBJ1-1, with 8 bases fitting TRBD1. Germline CDR1 reads MNHNS; CDR2 reads SASEGT. Unmatched junction bases numbered 16, after V lost 3 bases and J lost 1 base. CDR3 length: 19 amino acids. The CDR3 coding sequence is TGTGCCAGCAGTGACCAAGTCGGGGCAGGGGGCCGGCGGAACACTGAAGCTTTCTTT. Protein product: CASSDQVGAGGRRNTEAFF.

CDR3: CASSIDMRSQETQYF. CDR3 nucleotides: TGTGCCAGCAGCATAGACATGAGGTCCCAAGAGACCCAGTACTTC. The chain employs TRBV7-2 and TRBJ2-5; D unresolved. The V end lost 5 bases, the J end lost 1 base, and 14 bases lay between the germline ends. The CDR3 is 15 amino acids. Looked up from germline, CDR1 is SGHTA and CDR2 is FQGNSA.

The V and J genes are TRBV11-2 and TRBJ2-1; perhaps TRBD2 as D (6 bases). This CDR3 comprises 16 residues. Germline V gene sequence: CDR1 SGHAT, CDR2 FQNNGV. Between the trimmed V and J ends, which lost 4 bases and 0 bases, there was a span of 13 bases. This chain's CDR3 is CASSSTRLGSYNEQFF. The CDR3 DNA sequence: TGTGCCAGCAGCTCCACCCGACTAGGCTCCTACAATGAGCAGTTCTTC.

The J gene is TRBJ2-1, the V gene TRBV29-1; 8 bases line up with TRBD2. Losses at the gene ends were 6 bases for V and 6 bases for J; bases not matched to a gene: 22. The CDR3 runs 18 residues. Germline V gene lookup returns CDR1 SQVTM and CDR2 ANQGSEA. The CDR3 DNA reads as TGCAGCGTGGGAAGGGAAGGTGGGGGGACTAGGTCATCCAATGAGCAGTTCTTC. Translated, it gives CSVGREGGGTRSSNEQFF.

The chain combines TRBV7-2 with TRBJ2-7; a weak D match, TRBD2 (6 bases). Germline V gene lookup returns CDR1 SGHTA and CDR2 FQGNSA. This CDR3 contains 14 residues. Trimming stripped 5 bases from V and 6 bases from J, with 17 bases between. CDR3 residues: CASSLTRLGCEQYF. Here the CDR3 DNA reads TGTGCCAGCAGCCTGACTAGGCTGGGGTGCGAGCAGTACTTC.

This chain links TRBV6-5 with TRBJ2-3; TRBD2 is a possible D gene (5 bases). Trimming removed 2 bases at V and 6 bases at J, with 12 bases between. The CDR3 has 14 amino acids. Germline CDR1 reads MNHEY; CDR2 reads SVGAGI. In nucleotides, the CDR3 is TGTGCCAGCAGTTACATAGCGCGAGCGGATACGCAGTATTTT. It yields the protein CASSYIARADTQYF.

The V and J genes are TRBV7-6 and TRBJ2-7, with 12 bases identical to TRBD2. The V gene's germline CDR1 is SGHVS and CDR2 FNYEAQ. There are 18 residues in the CDR3. The V segment lost 1 base and the J segment 2 bases; nucleotides outside the gene matches: 9. The CDR3 is CASSLESSGRAHPYEQYF. CDR3 coding DNA: TGTGCCAGCAGCTTAGAATCTAGCGGGAGGGCCCATCCCTACGAGCAGTACTTC.

V usage is TRBV15 and J usage is TRBJ2-4; TRBD1 aligns across 9 bases. The V gene's germline CDR1 is LNHNV and CDR2 YYDKDF (reference sequence). V shed 0 bases, J shed 1 base, and the junction held 7 bases outside the gene matches. The CDR3 loop spans 18 amino acids. CDR3 coding DNA: TGTGCCACCAGCAGAGATGGGGACAGGGTTGGGGCCAAAAACATTCAGTACTTC. It translates to CATSRDGDRVGAKNIQYF.

This clone is a singleton in its sample. V usage is TRBV28 and J usage is TRBJ2-7; the match to TRBD1 covers 12 bases. Germline V gene lookup returns CDR1 MDHEN and CDR2 SYDVKM. This CDR3 is 15 amino acids long. J gave up 4 bases and V 4 bases, and 5 bases lay outside the gene matches. The CDR3 loop reads CASSCRDRGRYEQYF. The CDR3 region has the DNA TGTGCCAGCAGTTGCCGGGACAGGGGGCGGTACGAGCAGTACTTC.

This sequence joins TRBV19 and TRBJ2-7, with 7 bases fitting TRBD1. CDR3 length: 14 amino acids. Germline assignment: CDR1 LNHDA and CDR2 SQIVND (reference sequence). The V gene end was trimmed by 7 bases and the J gene end by 4 bases; junction bases not matched to a gene: 10. The CDR3 DNA is TGTGCCAGTAAAATAGATCACAGGGGTTACGAGCAGTACTTC. Translating it yields CASKIDHRGYEQYF.

This clone was seen only once. The chain is built from TRBV6-6 and TRBJ2-1; possibly TRBD1 for D (5 bases). This CDR3 comprises 15 residues. The germline V and J ends were trimmed by 2 bases and 4 bases, with 12 bases remaining between them. Germline CDR1 and CDR2: MNHNY and SVGAGI (reference sequence). This CDR3 is CASSYQGSPYNEQFF. For the CDR3, the DNA is TGTGCCAGCAGTTACCAGGGTTCCCCTTACAATGAGCAGTTCTTC.

The rearrangement joins TRBV29-1 to TRBJ2-1; 15 nucleotides align to TRBD2. There are 17 residues in the CDR3. The V and J ends lost 8 bases and 9 bases, in that order; junction bases with no gene match: 17. Germline V gene sequence: CDR1 SQVTM, CDR2 ANQGSEA. This CDR3 is CSLLGVGTSGRRVEQFF. Here the CDR3 DNA reads TGCAGCTTGTTGGGTGTCGGGACTAGCGGGAGGAGGGTTGAGCAGTTCTTC.

The chain couples TRBV5-1 to TRBJ2-7, with 7 bases aligning to TRBD2. The CDR3 is 15 residues long. Per germline, CDR1 SGHRS and CDR2 YFSETQ. The V and J ends lost 0 bases and 3 bases, in that order; junction bases with no gene match: 6. CDR3 nucleotides: TGCGCCAGCAGCTTGGGTGCGGGAGTTTTCTACGAGCAGTACTTC. Its translation: CASSLGAGVFYEQYF. The entire variable domain, with the rest obtained from reference TRBV5-1 and TRBJ2-7, is as follows: KAGVTQTPRYLIKTRGQQVTLSCSPISGHRSVSWYQQTPGQGLQFLFEYFSETQRNKGNFPGRFSGRQFSNSRSEMNVSTLELGDSALYLCASSLGAGVFYEQYFGPGTRLTVT.

V and J are TRBV10-1 and TRBJ1-1, with 9 bases that match TRBD1. The CDR3 totals 13 residues. Germline V gene sequence: CDR1 WNHNN, CDR2 SYGVQD (reference sequence). V shed 11 bases, J shed 7 bases, and the junction held 11 bases outside the gene matches. CDR3 amino acids: CAGEPGQGGEAFF. In nucleotides, the CDR3 is TGCGCCGGAGAACCGGGACAGGGTGGTGAAGCTTTCTTT.

Points on this clone: A junction end diverges from the germline sequence, so it may reflect a read error. The V call is TRBV5-4, the J call TRBJ2-3; 7 bases align to TRBD2. The CDR3 has 15 residues. The germline V gene encodes CDR1 SGHNT and CDR2 YYREEE (reference sequence). The CDR3 coding sequence is TGCGCCAGCAGCCAATTACTAGCGCTCACAGATACGCAGTATTTT. Its protein product is CASSQLLALTDTQYF.

The gene calls are TRBV14 and TRBJ2-3; 10 positions match TRBD2. Trimming removed 4 bases from V and 6 bases from J; junction bases left unmatched: 7. This CDR3 comprises 15 residues. The V gene's germline CDR1 is SGHDN and CDR2 FVKESK. The CDR3 DNA reads TGTGCCAGCAGCCCTACTAAGACTAGCGGGGATACGCAGTATTTT. Encoded protein: CASSPTKTSGDTQYF.

The chain combines TRBV5-5 with TRBJ2-7; possible D gene TRBD2, 6 bases. V was trimmed by 2 bases and J by 2 bases, leaving 14 bases between them. Germline V gene lookup returns CDR1 SGHKS and CDR2 YYEKEE (reference sequence). The CDR3 runs 15 residues. CDR3 loop: CASSLREDNPYEQYF. DNA for the CDR3: TGTGCCAGCAGCTTAAGGGAGGACAATCCCTACGAGCAGTACTTC.

The gene calls are TRBV7-6 and TRBJ2-2; a possible D gene is TRBD2 (6 bases). The germline V and J ends were trimmed by 1 base and 5 bases, with 17 bases remaining between them. The CDR3 has 17 amino acids. CDR1 SGHVS and CDR2 FNYEAQ come from the germline V gene. DNA of the CDR3: TGTGCCAGCAGCTTAGATGTTAGCGGCCGCCGTACCGGGGAGCTGTTTTTT. It is translated as CASSLDVSGRRTGELFF.

This clone was seen once. The V gene is TRBV2, the J gene TRBJ2-7; 9 bases are shared with TRBD2. CDR1 and CDR2 from the germline V gene are SNHLY and FYNNEI. Unmatched junction bases numbered 8, after V lost 4 bases and J lost 4 bases. The length of the CDR3 is 15 residues. The CDR3 sequence: CASSGDRLAAYEQYF. The CDR3 DNA reads TGTGCCAGCAGTGGGGATAGACTAGCGGCATACGAGCAGTACTTC.

The chain recombines TRBV10-3 with TRBJ2-5; 14 bases are a match to TRBD2. This CDR3 has 17 residues. Germline V gene sequence: CDR1 ENHRY, CDR2 SYGVKD. Losses at the gene ends were 6 bases for V and 1 base for J; bases not matched to a gene: 7. Here the CDR3 DNA reads TGTGCCATCAGGGGGCGACTAGCGGGAGGGGGCCAAGAGACCCAGTACTTC. Protein product: CAIRGRLAGGGQETQYF.

This chain joins TRBV27 and TRBJ2-7; tentatively, D is TRBD2 (6 bases). Trimming shortened V by 6 bases and J by 6 bases, and 15 bases separated the two germline ends. The CDR3 loop spans 13 amino acids. CDR1 MNHEY and CDR2 SMNVEV come from the germline V gene (reference sequence). In DNA form, the CDR3 reads TGTGCCAGCAGCTTAAGGGAGGAGGGCGAGCAGTACTTC. Its protein is CASSLREEGEQYF.

The chain uses TRBV2 and TRBJ2-7, with TRBD2 identical over 8 bases. The trim removed 7 bases at V and 4 bases at J, leaving 6 bases unmatched. CDR1 and CDR2 (germline): SNHLY, FYNNEI. CDR3 length equals 13 residues. The CDR3 here is CASTAGALYEQYF. The CDR3 DNA reads as TGTGCCAGCACAGCGGGAGCCTTATACGAGCAGTACTTC.

This clone has just a few counts. The rearrangement joins TRBV30 to TRBJ2-5; weak D call: TRBD2 (7 bases). Germline V gene sequence: CDR1 GTSNPN, CDR2 SVGIG (reference sequence). Between the trimmed V and J ends, which lost 3 bases and 1 base, there was a span of 18 bases. CDR3 size: 16 residues. The CDR3 nucleotides are TGTGCCTGGAGGAGGGGACTACAGGGCTTCCAAGAGACCCAGTACTTC. Translated: CAWRRGLQGFQETQYF. Full variable domain (rest looked up from reference TRBV30 and TRBJ2-5): SQTIHQWPATLVQPVGSPLSLECTVEGTSNPNLYWYRQAAGRGLQLLFYSVGIGQISSEVPQNLSASRPQDRQFILSSKKLLLSDSGFYLCAWRRGLQGFQETQYFGPGTRLLVL.

The rearrangement links TRBV27 to TRBJ2-2, with 9 bases aligning to TRBD1. V lost 6 bases to trimming and J lost 6 bases; unmatched junction nucleotides: 17. Germline V gene lookup returns CDR1 MNHEY and CDR2 SMNVEV (reference sequence). The CDR3 spans 18 residues. The CDR3 coding sequence is TGTGCCAGCAGAGCCCCGCGACCGGGACAGGGTCGTCCCGGGGAGCTGTTTTTT. Translation: CASRAPRPGQGRPGELFF.

The chain is built from TRBV15 and TRBJ2-7; 9 bases map to TRBD1. CDR1 and CDR2 from the germline V gene are LNHNV and YYDKDF (reference sequence). This CDR3 is built from 17 residues. The ends lost 0 bases at V and 3 bases at J; junction bases unmatched: 9. CDR3 nucleotide sequence: TGTGCCACCAGCAGAGATCCCGAACGGACAGGGGACTACGAGCAGTACTTC. Protein product: CATSRDPERTGDYEQYF.

The gene calls are TRBV4-2 and TRBJ1-5, with TRBD1 matching 7 bases. Per germline, CDR1 LGHNA and CDR2 YNFKEQ. The CDR3 covers 18 residues. V was clipped by 0 bases and J by 0 bases; unmatched bases: 8. The CDR3 sequence is CASSQDRTGAYSNQPQHF. The CDR3 nucleotides read TGTGCCAGCAGCCAAGACCGTACAGGGGCGTATAGCAATCAGCCCCAGCATTTT.

As for this clone: Mismatch with germline at one junction end may stem from a read error. The chain uses TRBV30 and TRBJ1-2, with D maybe TRBD1 (5 bases). CDR1 and CDR2 (germline): GTSNPN, SVGIG (reference sequence). The CDR3 is 15 amino acids. In nucleotides, the CDR3 is TGTGCCTGGAGCCCGGGGCAGGGAGGTTTCTATGGCTACCCCTTC. Translating it yields CAWSPGQGGFYGYPF.